This TCR beta chain derives from a study of shared clonotypes between healthy human individuals. As for the study in general: Researchers drew samples from two women and three men aged 18 to 49.

J was trimmed by 4 bases and V by 4 bases; bases with no gene match: 23. The V gene's germline CDR1 is SGHKS and CDR2 YYEKEE (reference sequence). The CDR3 runs 20 residues. Naive CD8 isolation took CD45RO-negative cells positively selected for CCR7 and excluded terminally differentiated effector memory CD45RA+ cells. The test was conducted at deep level. Original processing methods: In the immunoSEQ data, sequences were junction-only and lacked quality scores, so filtering differed. The data were produced by immunoSEQ multiplex PCR, yet TCRdb's version contains in-frame clones alone and is incomplete. From that table come the V and J calls and clone size; the DNA was used to work out D and trimming. The table lists around 1,900,000 clones, about 94% of them singletons, with roughly 1.7% in the top ten. The study, taken as a whole, reports: The sampled material consisted only of blood, and tissue repertoires are likely to differ.

With regard to this clone: No antigen is known for it.

This TCR came from a young man in good health. Some clones in this sample may be carry-over from other donors' samples. This chain links TRBV5-5 with TRBJ1-1, with 9 bases identical to TRBD1. Input material: naive CD8+ T cells from PBMCs. Written as DNA, the CDR3 is TGTGCCAGCAGCCAGAAAGGATTATCGGACAGGGGTACTGTGGGCACTGAAGCTTTCTTT. It translates to CASSQKGLSDRGTVGTEAFF.